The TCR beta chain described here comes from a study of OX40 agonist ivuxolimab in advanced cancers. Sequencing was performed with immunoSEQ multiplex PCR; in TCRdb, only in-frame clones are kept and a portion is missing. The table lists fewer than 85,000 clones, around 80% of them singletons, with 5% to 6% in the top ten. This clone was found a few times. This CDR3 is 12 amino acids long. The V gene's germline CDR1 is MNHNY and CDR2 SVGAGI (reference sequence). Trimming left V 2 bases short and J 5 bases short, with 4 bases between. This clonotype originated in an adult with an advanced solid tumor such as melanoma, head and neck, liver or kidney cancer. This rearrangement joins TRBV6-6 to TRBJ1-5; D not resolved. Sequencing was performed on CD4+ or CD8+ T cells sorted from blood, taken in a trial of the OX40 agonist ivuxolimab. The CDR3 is CASSYRDQPQHF. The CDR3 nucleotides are TGTGCCAGCAGTTACAGGGATCAGCCCCAGCATTTT.